This T cell receptor (beta chain) was recovered during a study of response to subunit inactivated influenza vaccine. Findings and limits, study-wide: Each seasonal flu vaccination may recruit only limited new T cells, authors suggested.

This CDR3 comprises 13 residues. The germline V gene has CDR1 SGHTA and CDR2 FQGNSA. The V end lost 4 bases, the J end lost 8 bases, and 14 bases lay between the germline ends. Points on this clonotype: What it binds is unknown.

TCRdb analysed the RT-PCR reads with MiXCR anew, one entry per CDR3 protein. The table records fewer than 350,000 distinct CDR3 sequences, 20% to 25% of them present only once. The rearrangement joins TRBV7-2 to TRBJ1-2; D is possibly TRBD1 (5 bases). The TCR comes from a man aged 50-75 years who received an inactivated influenza vaccine. This specimen consisted of PBMCs from blood, obtained approximately 20 months after vaccination. CDR3 in DNA: TGTGCCAGCAGCTCTGGGACTTTAATGGGCTACACCTTC. This translates into CASSSGTLMGYTF.